This T cell receptor beta chain was observed in a study of T cell responses to AZD1222 COVID-19 vaccine. This clone was seen only a few times. Its antigen is unidentified. The assay was immunoSEQ multiplex PCR, and TCRdb's table has in-frame clones only and misses some. The sample has over 150,000 clones; approximately 94% are singletons. Study-level results: Among the donors, most were white British and more were female, and clonal diversity was possibly underestimated. Increases in Spike-specific TCR breadth and depth were seen after two AZD1222 doses.

V lost 2 bases and J lost 4, with 10 bases in between. The length of the CDR3 is 14 residues. The germline CDR1 and CDR2 sequences are SGDLS and YYNGEE. This rearrangement joins TRBV9 to TRBJ1-5; a possible D gene is TRBD1 (5 bases). This specimen consisted of peripheral blood, obtained 28 days after the second AZD1222 dose. The TCR originated in an adult who received the AZD1222 COVID-19 vaccine. The CDR3 DNA reads as TGTGCCAGCAGCGTCTTAGCAGGGAATCAGCCCCAGCATTTT. It encodes CASSVLAGNQPQHF.